The 17 T cell receptor beta chains below all came from one sample that was sequenced in a study of naive and memory T cell subsets (dated by TCRdb to between 2016 and 2019). Library generation was performed with UMI-ligation and nested PCR. Sequenced using an Illumina MiSeq. To cover both TRBC1 and TRBC2, the beta constant-region primer consisted of an equimolar mix of two oligonucleotides. The public reads were reprocessed in TCRdb via fastp at Q25 and MiXCR, keeping in-frame beta chains. Every CDR3 protein is listed once, alongside the most common genes and DNA of its rows. This sample lists some 150,000 distinct CDR3 sequences; over 15% were detected once. The ten most abundant clones make up around 0.14% of the sample. Sequences were obtained from naive CD4+ T cells from blood. The meaning of the sample's cell subset or site label: naive T cells, CD45RA high CD27+. Receptors originate from a human donor in good health.

The chain recombines TRBV19 with TRBJ2-2; D is tentatively TRBD1 or TRBD2 (5 bases each). Germline values: CDR1 LNHDA, CDR2 SQIVND (reference sequence). This CDR3 contains 15 residues. The germline V and J ends were trimmed by 5 bases and 6 bases, with 16 bases remaining between them. The CDR3 sequence is CASSGQGTRAGELFF. DNA for the CDR3: TGTGCCAGTAGTGGGCAGGGAACTAGGGCCGGGGAGCTGTTTTTT.

This clonotype was detected a few times. This rearrangement joins TRBV12-3 or TRBV12-4 to TRBJ2-1; D gene uncertain. CDR3 length: 15 amino acids. With 2 bases removed from V and 7 bases from J, the gap between germline ends came to 15 bases. The CDR3 loop is CASSLWALGLNEQFF. CDR3 nucleotide sequence: TGTGCCAGCAGTTTATGGGCCCTAGGCCTGAATGAGCAGTTCTTC.

The chain uses TRBV5-1 and TRBJ2-7; 8 bases align to TRBD2. This CDR3 spans 14 amino acids. Looked up from germline, CDR1 is SGHRS and CDR2 is YFSETQ. With 1 base clipped from V and 3 bases from J, the junction kept 3 bases outside the gene matches. The CDR3 DNA reads TGCGCCAGCAGCTTGAGCGGGAGAGACTACGAGCAGTACTTC. It codes for CASSLSGRDYEQYF.

This clonotype has only a few counts. The chain combines TRBV9 with TRBJ1-5; 8 bases agree with TRBD1. This CDR3 has 15 residues. The V gene's germline CDR1 is SGDLS and CDR2 YYNGEE. Unmatched junction bases numbered 7, after V lost 3 bases and J lost 5 bases. CDR3 sequence reads: CASSAGQGRHQPQHF. The CDR3, as DNA: TGTGCCAGCAGCGCCGGACAGGGTCGCCATCAGCCCCAGCATTTT.

This chain joins TRBV18 and TRBJ1-1; D perhaps matches TRBD1 (6 bases). Per the germline V gene, CDR1 is KGHSH and CDR2 is LQKENI. The CDR3 totals 13 residues. The V end was cut by 5 bases, the J end by 1 base, with 8 bases between. CDR3 coding DNA: TGTGCCAGCTCAGCAGGGGAGAACACTGAAGCTTTCTTT. The encoded protein is CASSAGENTEAFF.

The chain has TRBV18 and TRBJ2-3; no reliable D call. Trimming took 3 bases from V and 1 from J, leaving 5 bases between them. CDR1 and CDR2 from the germline V gene are KGHSH and LQKENI. CDR3 length: 13 residues. The DNA for the CDR3 is TGTGCCAGCTCACCCCTAGGCACAGATACGCAGTATTTT. It yields the protein CASSPLGTDTQYF.

This clonotype was counted only a few times. The V gene is TRBV20-1, the J gene TRBJ2-7; possible D gene TRBD2, 6 bases. With 4 bases removed from V and 1 base from J, the gap between germline ends came to 11 bases. Germline assignment: CDR1 DFQATT and CDR2 SNEGSKA (reference sequence). The CDR3 is 13 residues long. The DNA of the CDR3 is TGCAGTGCTACTAGCGCCAAATCCTACGAGCAGTACTTC. Translation gives CSATSAKSYEQYF.

The chain has TRBV5-6 and TRBJ2-7, with D perhaps TRBD1 (5 bases). The germline V gene has CDR1 SGHDT and CDR2 YYEEEE. With 0 bases removed from V and 2 bases from J, the gap between germline ends came to 15 bases. CDR3 length: 16 residues. CDR3: CASSLAQNRSPYEQYF. In DNA, the CDR3 is TGTGCCAGCAGCTTGGCCCAGAACAGGTCCCCCTACGAGCAGTACTTC.

This clonotype came up a few times. The chain couples TRBV12-3 or TRBV12-4 to TRBJ1-1; tentatively, D is TRBD1 (6 bases). V lost 7 bases to trimming and J lost 8 bases, with 17 bases between them. The length of the CDR3 is 13 residues. CDR3 nucleotide sequence: TGTGCCAGCACCCGGGACAACGGGCCGGAAGCTTTCTTT. It yields the protein CASTRDNGPEAFF.

This clonotype was observed a handful of times. The gene calls are TRBV20-1 and TRBJ1-2; TRBD1 matches 12 bases. The CDR3 has 13 amino acids. Per germline, CDR1 DFQATT and CDR2 SNEGSKA (reference sequence). J gave up 8 bases and V 1 base, and 2 bases lay outside the gene matches. CDR3 sequence reads: CSARAGTGGGYTF. In DNA, the CDR3 is TGCAGTGCTAGAGCCGGGACAGGGGGCGGCTACACCTTC.

The DNA of the CDR3 is TGTGCCAGCTCACCAGGGGGATATCAGCCCCAGCATTTT. It encodes CASSPGGYQPQHF. The V call is TRBV18, the J call TRBJ1-5, with D perhaps matching TRBD1 (5 bases). CDR1 KGHSH and CDR2 LQKENI come from the germline V gene. V was shortened by 2 bases and J by 5 bases, with 7 bases between the two germline ends. The CDR3 covers 13 residues.

V gene TRBV5-1 combines with J gene TRBJ2-2; D remains unclear. CDR3 length: 15 amino acids. V was shortened by 6 bases and J by 0 bases, with 12 bases between the two germline ends. CDR1 SGHRS and CDR2 YFSETQ come from the germline V gene. DNA for the CDR3: TGCGCCAGCAAAACTCGCTACGCGAACACCGGGGAGCTGTTTTTT. Translated: CASKTRYANTGELFF.

V gene TRBV12-3 or TRBV12-4 combines with J gene TRBJ2-7; TRBD2 matches at 9 bases. The CDR3 consists of 17 residues. Trimming at V came to 0 bases and at J to 7 bases, leaving 13 bases not matched to a gene. CDR3 region: CASSLAPGREGPEEQYF. The CDR3 DNA is TGTGCCAGCAGTTTAGCGCCGGGGCGGGAGGGCCCGGAGGAGCAGTACTTC.

This clonotype was detected only a few times. V gene TRBV29-1 combines with J gene TRBJ1-1; D gene uncertain. CDR3 length equals 11 residues. V lost 4 bases, J lost 1 base, and 4 bases lay in between. The germline V gene encodes CDR1 SQVTM and CDR2 ANQGSEA. CDR3 in DNA: TGCAGCGTTGGACAGAACACTGAAGCTTTCTTT. It specifies CSVGQNTEAFF.

This clonotype was seen only a few times. The CDR3 DNA is TGTGCCATCAGTGAGTCACACAGCACACTAGCGGGAGTCCCTAATGAGCAGTTCTTC. Translation: CAISESHSTLAGVPNEQFF. V and J are TRBV10-3 and TRBJ2-1, with 11 nucleotides matching TRBD2. The CDR3 contains 19 residues. V was pared by 0 bases and J by 7 bases, with 14 bases of the junction left unmatched. CDR1 and CDR2 (germline): ENHRY, SYGVKD.

The genes are TRBV29-1 and TRBJ2-5; D might be TRBD1 or TRBD2, each matching 5 bases. With 7 bases removed from V and 4 bases from J, the gap between germline ends came to 13 bases. The germline V gene encodes CDR1 SQVTM and CDR2 ANQGSEA. The CDR3 spans 12 residues. CDR3 sequence (DNA): TGCAGCGCCTGGTCGGGGCCAGAGACCCAGTACTTC. Its translation: CSAWSGPETQYF.

This clonotype came up a few times. V and J are TRBV20-1 and TRBJ1-4; tentatively, D is TRBD1 (5 bases). Germline lookup yields CDR1 DFQATT and CDR2 SNEGSKA (reference sequence). The ends were cut back, 7 bases at V and 4 bases at J, with 10 bases in the middle. The CDR3 contains 12 residues. DNA for the CDR3: TGCAGTGGCCAGGGCAGTAATGAAAAACTGTTTTTT. It yields the protein CSGQGSNEKLFF.